The 16 T cell receptor beta chains below come from one sample, sequenced in a study of T cell responses to AZD1222 COVID-19 vaccine. The repertoire was sequenced with immunoSEQ multiplex PCR; TCRdb's copy has only in-frame clones and lacks some. The sample holds about 98,000 clones, approximately 86% seen once. The sequencing here drew on peripheral blood, taken on day 0 of AZD1222 vaccination. Receptors were obtained from an adult in good health.

The chain combines TRBV28 with TRBJ1-2; D gene unclear. The V gene's germline CDR1 is MDHEN and CDR2 SYDVKM. The CDR3 runs to 16 residues. Deletions cut 0 bases from V and 2 bases from J, with 13 bases between. The DNA of the CDR3 is TGTGCCAGCAGTTTATGGGGGTGGGTGGTGAACTATGGCTACACCTTC. Its protein product is CASSLWGWVVNYGYTF.

This clone showed up just a few times. The chain has TRBV12-3 or TRBV12-4 and TRBJ1-2; 7 bases agree with TRBD1. The CDR3 length is 12 residues. Trimming cost V 3 bases and J 8 bases; bases outside gene matches: 3. In DNA, the CDR3 is TGTGCCAGCAGTTTGATGGACAGGGGCTACACCTTC. Encoded protein: CASSLMDRGYTF.

The chain couples TRBV7-2 to TRBJ2-7; 11 nucleotides align to TRBD2. The CDR3 totals 17 residues. Germline values: CDR1 SGHTA, CDR2 FQGNSA. V trimming: 1 base; J trimming: 3 bases; junction bases outside the gene matches: 8. The CDR3 sequence is CASSLVGVAGGFYEQYF. Written as DNA, the CDR3 is TGTGCCAGCAGCTTAGTTGGGGTAGCGGGAGGGTTCTACGAGCAGTACTTC.

V is TRBV27 and J is TRBJ2-1; 11 nucleotides align to TRBD2. J lost 1 base, V lost 5 bases, and 16 bases had no gene match. In germline, CDR1 is MNHEY, CDR2 SMNVEV (reference sequence). CDR3 length: 20 amino acids. The CDR3 nucleotides are TGTGCCAGCAGTAGAAACCCGGCTAGCGGGAGGAGGGGGTCCTACAATGAGCAGTTCTTC. Translating it yields CASSRNPASGRRGSYNEQFF.

This clone was seen once. The chain recombines TRBV19 with TRBJ1-1, with D maybe TRBD1 (5 bases). CDR1 and CDR2 from the germline V gene are LNHDA and SQIVND (reference sequence). The CDR3 is 13 residues long. Trimming left V 8 bases short and J 3 bases short, with 13 bases between. This CDR3 reads CASSDTYYTEAFF. For the CDR3, the DNA is TGTGCCAGTTCGGACACTTACTACACTGAAGCTTTCTTT.

The rearrangement joins TRBV5-1 to TRBJ1-4; D might be TRBD1 (5 bases). Between the trimmed V and J ends, which lost 4 bases and 4 bases, there was a span of 14 bases. The germline CDR1 and CDR2 sequences are SGHRS and YFSETQ. The CDR3 is 15 amino acids. CDR3 protein: CASSLGDRSNEKLFF. CDR3 DNA: TGCGCCAGCAGCCTAGGGGACCGAAGTAATGAAAAACTGTTTTTT. Complete variable domain (other parts from reference TRBV5-1 and TRBJ1-4): KAGVTQTPRYLIKTRGQQVTLSCSPISGHRSVSWYQQTPGQGLQFLFEYFSETQRNKGNFPGRFSGRQFSNSRSEMNVSTLELGDSALYLCASSLGDRSNEKLFFGSGTQLSVL.

This chain connects TRBV7-3 to TRBJ1-6; the match to TRBD1 covers 9 bases. CDR1 and CDR2 (germline): SGHTA, FQGTGA. V lost 5 bases, J lost 10 bases, and 6 bases stayed unmatched. This CDR3 is built from 14 residues. The CDR3 DNA follows: TGTGCCAGCAGCCTAGGACAGGGGAGCTCACCCCTCCACTTT. Translated: CASSLGQGSSPLHF. Full variable domain (outside the CDR3, taken from reference TRBV7-3 and TRBJ1-6): GAGVSQTPSNKVTEKGKYVELRCDPISGHTALYWYRQSLGQGPEFLIYFQGTGAADDSGLPNDRFFAVRPEGSVSTLKIQRTERGDSAVYLCASSLGQGSSPLHFGNGTRLTVT.

The chain employs TRBV6-5 and TRBJ2-7; D gene ambiguous. The CDR3 loop spans 14 amino acids. The germline CDR1 and CDR2 sequences are MNHEY and SVGAGI. V dropped 7 bases and J dropped 0 bases, with 13 bases sitting between them. The CDR3 DNA reads TGTGCCAGCACCCGGCTTGCGGCCTCCTACGAGCAGTACTTC. This codes for CASTRLAASYEQYF.

The chain has TRBV28 and TRBJ2-3; D call uncertain. This CDR3 region has 15 residues. Germline loops: CDR1 MDHEN, CDR2 SYDVKM. With 5 bases removed from V and 2 bases from J, the gap between germline ends came to 14 bases. The CDR3 nucleotides are TGTGCCAGCAGTCCACCTATTATGACCACAGATACGCAGTATTTT. It specifies CASSPPIMTTDTQYF.

V is TRBV10-3 and J is TRBJ2-7; D is undetermined. Trimming took off 5 bases at V and 7 bases at J, with 15 bases between the two ends. This CDR3 has 13 amino acids. Germline values: CDR1 ENHRY, CDR2 SYGVKD. The CDR3 nucleotides are TGTGCCATCAGTCCCTCCGCGGTTGATGAGCAGTACTTC. Amino acid sequence: CAISPSAVDEQYF.

This chain uses TRBV10-1 with TRBJ1-1; D remains ambiguous. Trimming pared 4 bases from V and 5 bases from J, leaving 11 bases between. Germline V gene data show CDR1 as WNHNN and CDR2 as SYGVQD (reference sequence). There are 13 residues in the CDR3. CDR3 amino acids: CASSVVLGTEAFF. CDR3 bases: TGCGCCAGCAGTGTTGTTTTGGGGACTGAAGCTTTCTTT.

The gene calls are TRBV4-1 and TRBJ2-5, with 7 bases lining up with TRBD2. Per the germline V gene, CDR1 is MGHRA and CDR2 is YSYEKL. The CDR3 is made up of 18 amino acids. V shed 1 base and J 1 base; nucleotides not matched to a gene: 12. CDR3 coding DNA: TGCGCCAGCAGCCAAGTCCACTTGACCCTAGCGGCCCAAGAGACCCAGTACTTC. It encodes CASSQVHLTLAAQETQYF.

The rearrangement joins TRBV5-1 to TRBJ1-5, with D maybe TRBD1 (5 bases). Germline values: CDR1 SGHRS, CDR2 YFSETQ. Trimming left V 0 bases short and J 1 base short, with 8 bases between. The CDR3 spans 15 residues. CDR3 protein: CASSLVGASNQPQHF. In DNA, the CDR3 is TGCGCCAGCAGCTTGGTAGGGGCGAGCAATCAGCCCCAGCATTTT.

The chain couples TRBV24-1 to TRBJ1-2; no clear D. The V and J ends lost 1 base and 8 bases respectively, with 16 bases between them. The V gene's germline CDR1 is KGHDR and CDR2 SFDVKD. The CDR3 runs to 15 residues. In DNA form, the CDR3 reads TGTGCCACCAGTGATTTTCAGGATAACTCGGGCGGCTACACCTTC. It codes for CATSDFQDNSGGYTF.

The rearrangement joins TRBV6-6 to TRBJ1-3; TRBD1 matches at 10 bases. With 6 bases clipped from V and 1 base from J, the junction kept 6 bases outside the gene matches. Germline CDR1 reads MNHNY; CDR2 reads SVGAGI (reference sequence). This CDR3 region has 16 residues. The CDR3 DNA reads as TGTGCCAGCAGCCGACAGGGGGCCGAATCTGGAAACACCATATATTTT. Residues: CASSRQGAESGNTIYF.

The chain is built from TRBV19 and TRBJ2-2; 13 bases match TRBD2. J lost 4 bases, V lost 2 bases, and 7 bases had no gene match. CDR1 and CDR2 from the germline V gene are LNHDA and SQIVND (reference sequence). The CDR3 length is 18 residues. The CDR3 loop is CASSISGLAGVGTGELFF. CDR3 coding DNA: TGTGCCAGTAGTATATCAGGACTAGCGGGAGTCGGCACCGGGGAGCTGTTTTTT. Supplemented by reference TRBV19 and TRBJ2-2, the full variable domain reads DGGITQSPKYLFRKEGQNVTLSCEQNLNHDAMYWYRQDPGQGLRLIYYSQIVNDFQKGDIAEGYSVSREKKESFPLTVTSAQKNPTAFYLCASSISGLAGVGTGELFFGEGSRLTVL.